This entry describes one TCR beta chain. Sequenced by immunoSEQ multiplex PCR; TCRdb stores in-frame clones only, minus some. The sample shows millions of clones, about 95% of them seen only once. The data were taken from a study of shared clonotypes between healthy human individuals. Trimming took 6 bases from V and 6 from J; bases not matched to a gene: 8. The CDR3 sequence is 14 residues long. In germline, CDR1 is MNHEY, CDR2 SMNVEV (reference sequence). Terminally differentiated effector memory CD45RA+ cells were excluded from the naive CD8 cells, which were CD45RO-negative and positively selected for CCR7.

Sequenced input: naive CD8+ T cells sorted from blood. The receptor comes from a man younger than 35 in good health. The chain recombines TRBV27 with TRBJ2-7; 10 bases line up with TRBD2. CDR3 residues: CASSPSSGGREQYF. As DNA, the CDR3 is TGTGCCAGCAGCCCCTCTAGCGGGGGACGCGAGCAGTACTTC.